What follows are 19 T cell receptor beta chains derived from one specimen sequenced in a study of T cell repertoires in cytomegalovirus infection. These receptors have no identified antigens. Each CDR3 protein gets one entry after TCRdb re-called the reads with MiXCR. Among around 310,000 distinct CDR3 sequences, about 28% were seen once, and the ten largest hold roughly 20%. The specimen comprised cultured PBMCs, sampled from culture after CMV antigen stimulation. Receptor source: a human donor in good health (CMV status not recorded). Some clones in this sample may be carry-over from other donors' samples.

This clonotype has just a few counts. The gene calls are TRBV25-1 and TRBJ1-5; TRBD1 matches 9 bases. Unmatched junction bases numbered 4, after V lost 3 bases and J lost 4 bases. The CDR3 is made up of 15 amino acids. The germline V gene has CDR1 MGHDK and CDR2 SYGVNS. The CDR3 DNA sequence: TGTGCCAGCAGTGATACAGGGGGCGCGAATCAGCCCCAGCATTTT. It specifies CASSDTGGANQPQHF. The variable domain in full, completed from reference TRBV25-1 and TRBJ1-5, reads EADIYQTPRYLVIGTGKKITLECSQTMGHDKMYWYQQDPGMELHLIHYSYGVNSTEKGDLSSESTVSRIRTEHFPLTLESARPSHTSQYLCASSDTGGANQPQHFGDGTRLSIL.

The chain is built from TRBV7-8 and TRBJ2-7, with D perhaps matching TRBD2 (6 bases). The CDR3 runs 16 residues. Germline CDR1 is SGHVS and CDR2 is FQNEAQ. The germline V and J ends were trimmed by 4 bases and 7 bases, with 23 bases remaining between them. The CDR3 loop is CASSSSVGTGDREQYF. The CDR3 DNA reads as TGTGCCAGCAGCTCCTCGGTAGGGACTGGGGATCGTGAGCAGTACTTC.

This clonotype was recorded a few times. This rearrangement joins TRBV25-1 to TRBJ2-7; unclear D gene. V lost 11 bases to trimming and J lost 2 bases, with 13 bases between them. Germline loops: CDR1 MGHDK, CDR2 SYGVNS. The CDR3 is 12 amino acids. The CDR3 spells CAVASGAYEQYF. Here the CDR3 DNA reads TGTGCCGTCGCCTCTGGGGCCTACGAGCAGTACTTC.

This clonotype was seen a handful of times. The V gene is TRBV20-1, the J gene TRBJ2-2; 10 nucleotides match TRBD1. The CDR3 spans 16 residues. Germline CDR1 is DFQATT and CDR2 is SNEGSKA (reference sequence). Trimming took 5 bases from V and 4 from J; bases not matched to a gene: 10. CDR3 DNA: TGCAGTGCTGCGCACCAAGGGACAGGGGTCACCGGGGAGCTGTTTTTT. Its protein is CSAAHQGTGVTGELFF.

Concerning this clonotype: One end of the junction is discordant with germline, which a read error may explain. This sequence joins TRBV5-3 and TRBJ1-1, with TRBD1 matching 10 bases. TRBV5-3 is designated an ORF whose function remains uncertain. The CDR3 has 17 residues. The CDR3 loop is CASSSLLTGGRNTEAFF. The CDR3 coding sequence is TGTGCCAGCAGCTCATTACTGACAGGGGGCCGGAACACTGAAGCTTTCTTT.

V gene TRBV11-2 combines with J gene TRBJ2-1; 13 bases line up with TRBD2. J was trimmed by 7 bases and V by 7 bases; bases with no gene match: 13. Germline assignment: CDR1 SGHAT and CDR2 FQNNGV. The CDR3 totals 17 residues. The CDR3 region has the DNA TGTGCCAGCAACCATCATCCCCAGGGACTAGCGGGAAATGAGCAGTTCTTC. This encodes CASNHHPQGLAGNEQFF.

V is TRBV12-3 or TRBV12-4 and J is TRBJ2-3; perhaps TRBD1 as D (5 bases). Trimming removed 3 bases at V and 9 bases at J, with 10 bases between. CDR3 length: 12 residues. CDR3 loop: CASSLKGHTQYF. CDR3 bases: TGTGCCAGCAGTTTGAAGGGGCACACGCAGTATTTT.

The chain's CDR3 is CASSSIRASNYGYTF. The CDR3 region has the DNA TGTGCCAGCAGCTCCATCAGGGCCTCTAACTATGGCTACACCTTC. The V and J genes are TRBV11-2 and TRBJ1-2, with D perhaps matching TRBD1 (5 bases). This CDR3 has 15 amino acids. Germline V gives CDR1 SGHAT, CDR2 FQNNGV. The V and J ends lost 4 bases and 0 bases respectively, with 12 bases between them.

The CDR3 reads CASRTTGSGNTIYF. The CDR3 region has the DNA TGTGCCAGCAGAACGACAGGGTCTGGAAACACCATATATTTT. The rearrangement uses TRBV12-3 or TRBV12-4 and TRBJ1-3; 7 bases match TRBD1. Losses at the gene ends were 6 bases for V and 1 base for J; bases not matched to a gene: 3. The length of the CDR3 is 14 residues.

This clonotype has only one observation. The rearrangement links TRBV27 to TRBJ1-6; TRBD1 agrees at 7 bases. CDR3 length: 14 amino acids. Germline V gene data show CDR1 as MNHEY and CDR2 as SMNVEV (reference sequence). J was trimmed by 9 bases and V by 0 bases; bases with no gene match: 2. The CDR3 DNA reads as TGTGCCAGCAGTTTATCGGGACAGCTTTCACCCCTCCACTTT. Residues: CASSLSGQLSPLHF.

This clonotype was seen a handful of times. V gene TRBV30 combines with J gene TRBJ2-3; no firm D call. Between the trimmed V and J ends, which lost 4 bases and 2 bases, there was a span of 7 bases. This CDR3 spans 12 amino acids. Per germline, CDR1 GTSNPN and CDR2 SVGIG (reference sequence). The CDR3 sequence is CAWTTYTDTQYF. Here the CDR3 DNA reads TGTGCCTGGACGACATACACAGATACGCAGTATTTT.

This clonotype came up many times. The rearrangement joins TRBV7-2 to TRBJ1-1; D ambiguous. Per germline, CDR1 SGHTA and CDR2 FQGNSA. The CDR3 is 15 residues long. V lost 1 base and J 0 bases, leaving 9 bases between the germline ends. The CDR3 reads CASSLGVGLNTEAFF. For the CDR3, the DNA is TGTGCCAGCAGCTTAGGGGTAGGGTTGAACACTGAAGCTTTCTTT.

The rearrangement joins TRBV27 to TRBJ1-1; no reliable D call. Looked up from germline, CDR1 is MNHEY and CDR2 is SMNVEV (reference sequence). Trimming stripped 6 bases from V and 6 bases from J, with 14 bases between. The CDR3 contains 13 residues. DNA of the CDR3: TGTGCCAGCAGGCTGATTATGACCGCTGAAGCTTTCTTT. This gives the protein CASRLIMTAEAFF.

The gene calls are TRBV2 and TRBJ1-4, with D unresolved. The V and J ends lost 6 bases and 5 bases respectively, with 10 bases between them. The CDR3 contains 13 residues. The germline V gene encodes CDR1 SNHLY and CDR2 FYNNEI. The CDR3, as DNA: TGTGCCAGCAGGACTCTGATGAATGAAAAACTGTTTTTT. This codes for CASRTLMNEKLFF.

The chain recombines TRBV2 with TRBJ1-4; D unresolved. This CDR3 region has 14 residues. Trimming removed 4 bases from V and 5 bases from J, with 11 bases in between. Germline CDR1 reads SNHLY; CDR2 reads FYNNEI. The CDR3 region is CASSAAALNEKLFF. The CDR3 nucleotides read TGTGCCAGCAGTGCGGCTGCGCTAAATGAAAAACTGTTTTTT.

The CDR3 region is CSVLTWGREYF. The CDR3 DNA follows: TGCAGCGTTCTAACCTGGGGCCGGGAGTACTTC. This chain uses TRBV29-1 with TRBJ2-7; possible D gene TRBD1, 5 bases. The CDR3 is 11 residues long. V was pared by 5 bases and J by 11 bases, with 16 bases between. The germline V gene encodes CDR1 SQVTM and CDR2 ANQGSEA.

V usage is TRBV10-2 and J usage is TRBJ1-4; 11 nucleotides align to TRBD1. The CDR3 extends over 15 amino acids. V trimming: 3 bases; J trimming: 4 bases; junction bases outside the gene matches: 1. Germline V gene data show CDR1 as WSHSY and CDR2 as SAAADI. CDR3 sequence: CASSDGTGGNEKLFF. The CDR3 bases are TGCGCCAGCAGTGACGGGACAGGGGGTAATGAAAAACTGTTTTTT.

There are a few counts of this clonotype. CDR3 protein: CASSSGTSGNEQYF. The CDR3 nucleotides read TGTGCCAGCAGCTCCGGGACTAGCGGGAACGAGCAGTACTTC. The genes are TRBV7-3 and TRBJ2-7; 13 nucleotides match TRBD2. Germline lookup yields CDR1 SGHTA and CDR2 FQGTGA. This CDR3 is 14 amino acids long. The ends lost 4 bases at V and 5 bases at J; junction bases unmatched: 2.

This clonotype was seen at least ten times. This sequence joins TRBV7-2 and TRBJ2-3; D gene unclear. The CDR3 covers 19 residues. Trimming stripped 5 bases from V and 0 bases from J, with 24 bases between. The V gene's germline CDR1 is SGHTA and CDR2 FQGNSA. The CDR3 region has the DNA TGTGCCAGCAGCGCCCTCCCCTTTACGGTAACCGAGAGCACAGATACGCAGTATTTT. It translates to CASSALPFTVTESTDTQYF.